A single sample is the source of the 30 T cell receptor beta chains below, sequenced in a study of blood T cell repertoires in COVID-19. Profiling relied on immunoSEQ multiplex PCR, and the TCRdb table lists in-frame clones only, not all of them. The sample holds roughly 160,000 clones; approximately 83% are singletons and the top ten take around 9.9%. The sequenced sample was peripheral blood. These receptor sequences come from an older man with active or convalescent COVID-19.

The V call is TRBV4-1, the J call TRBJ2-7; D may be TRBD2 (6 bases). This CDR3 comprises 18 residues. Germline values: CDR1 MGHRA, CDR2 YSYEKL. V was clipped by 1 base and J by 0 bases, with 19 bases between them. CDR3 sequence (DNA): TGCGCCAGCAGCCAAGCCTTTCGGAGGGGCCATTCCTCCTACGAGCAGTACTTC. It yields the protein CASSQAFRRGHSSYEQYF.

The chain combines TRBV19 with TRBJ1-4; D is possibly TRBD1 (5 bases). CDR3 length: 14 residues. V was pared by 1 base and J by 7 bases, with 10 bases between. The germline V gene encodes CDR1 LNHDA and CDR2 SQIVND (reference sequence). The CDR3 nucleotides are TGTGCCAGTAGTATAGGACAGTCCGTTGAAAAACTGTTTTTT. Translated: CASSIGQSVEKLFF.

This clone was seen once. The V gene is TRBV11-2, the J gene TRBJ2-1; 7 nucleotides line up with TRBD2. CDR1 and CDR2 from the germline V gene are SGHAT and FQNNGV. The V and J ends lost 4 bases and 0 bases, in that order; junction bases with no gene match: 3. The CDR3 covers 15 residues. The CDR3 nucleotides read TGTGCCAGCAGCTCGGGCGGGAGCTCCTACAATGAGCAGTTCTTC. Its protein product is CASSSGGSSYNEQFF.

V gene TRBV5-5 combines with J gene TRBJ2-2; tentative D call: TRBD2 (5 bases). V was pared by 0 bases and J by 5 bases, with 8 bases between. The germline gives CDR1 SGHKS, CDR2 YYEKEE (reference sequence). The CDR3 runs 14 residues. The CDR3 sequence is CASSLDEGTGELFF. The CDR3 DNA is TGTGCCAGCAGCTTGGACGAGGGTACCGGGGAGCTGTTTTTT. The full variable domain, in which reference TRBV5-5 and TRBJ2-2 provide the parts outside the CDR3, is DAGVTQSPTHLIKTRGQQVTLRCSPISGHKSVSWYQQVLGQGPQFIFQYYEKEERGRGNFPDRFSARQFPNYSSELNVNALLLGDSALYLCASSLDEGTGELFFGEGSRLTVL.

V is TRBV5-6 and J is TRBJ2-2, with D tentatively TRBD2 (5 bases). Germline CDR1 SGHDT, CDR2 YYEEEE. V was cut by 3 bases and J by 7 bases, with 13 bases left in between. This CDR3 has 14 residues. The CDR3 here is CASSSLRGFGELFF. In DNA, the CDR3 is TGTGCCAGCAGCTCCCTCCGAGGGTTCGGGGAGCTGTTTTTT.

The table lists this clone with a few counts. J is TRBJ2-3 and V is TRBV7-9, with TRBD2 identical over 10 bases. The CDR3 runs to 15 residues. Germline CDR1 and CDR2: SEHNR and FQNEAQ (reference sequence). With 5 bases clipped from V and 4 bases from J, the junction kept 6 bases outside the gene matches. CDR3 in amino acids: CASSPLAGVADTQYF. DNA of the CDR3: TGTGCCAGCAGCCCCCTAGCGGGAGTGGCAGATACGCAGTATTTT. Variable domain in full (rest from reference TRBV7-9 and TRBJ2-3): DTGVSQNPRHKITKRGQNVTFRCDPISEHNRLYWYRQTLGQGPEFLTYFQNEAQLEKSRLLSDRFSAERPKGSFSTLEIQRTEQGDSAMYLCASSPLAGVADTQYFGPGTRLTVL.

The CDR3 here is CASSMGRNNSPLHF. The CDR3 bases are TGTGCCAGTAGTATGGGCAGAAATAATTCACCCCTCCACTTT. This chain links TRBV19 with TRBJ1-6; D is unresolved. The V end was cut by 3 bases, the J end by 5 bases, with 8 bases between. Germline-derived CDR1 and CDR2 are LNHDA and SQIVND (reference sequence). This CDR3 is 14 amino acids long.

This clone was picked up one time. J is TRBJ2-6 and V is TRBV7-2; 7 bases match TRBD1. V shed 4 bases and J 1 base; nucleotides not matched to a gene: 10. Germline CDR1 SGHTA, CDR2 FQGNSA. CDR3 length: 18 residues. CDR3 region: CASSSRGPRASGANVLTF. The CDR3 bases are TGTGCCAGCAGCTCTAGGGGGCCCAGGGCGTCTGGGGCCAACGTCCTGACTTTC. The full variable domain, rest sourced from reference TRBV7-2 and TRBJ2-6, is GAGVSQSPSNKVTEKGKDVELRCDPISGHTALYWYRQSLGQGLEFLIYFQGNSAPDKSGLPSDRFSAERTGGSVSTLTIQRTQQEDSAVYLCASSSRGPRASGANVLTFGAGSRLTVL.

This clone was seen a single time. The genes are TRBV7-9 and TRBJ1-3, with a weak D call TRBD1 (5 bases). Trimming cost V 4 bases and J 2 bases, with 9 bases left between them. Germline lookup yields CDR1 SEHNR and CDR2 FQNEAQ (reference sequence). The CDR3 is made up of 14 amino acids. The CDR3 region has the DNA TGTGCCAGCAGCTCCGGGGGTACTGGAAACACCATATATTTT. Its protein is CASSSGGTGNTIYF. Full variable domain (rest looked up from reference TRBV7-9 and TRBJ1-3): DTGVSQNPRHKITKRGQNVTFRCDPISEHNRLYWYRQTLGQGPEFLTYFQNEAQLEKSRLLSDRFSAERPKGSFSTLEIQRTEQGDSAMYLCASSSGGTGNTIYFGEGSWLTVV.

The chain recombines TRBV7-8 with TRBJ2-7; 7 bases agree with TRBD1. With V trimmed by 1 base and J by 1 base, 10 bases remained unmatched. Germline V gene lookup returns CDR1 SGHVS and CDR2 FQNEAQ. The CDR3 sequence is 17 residues long. CDR3 amino acids: CASSLVPGQFLSYEQYF. CDR3 nucleotide sequence: TGTGCCAGCAGCTTAGTTCCGGGACAGTTTCTTTCCTACGAGCAGTACTTC.

This chain links TRBV4-3 with TRBJ1-5; no clear D. The CDR3 is 13 amino acids. The germline gives CDR1 LGHNA, CDR2 YSLEER. V dropped 4 bases and J dropped 7 bases, with 11 bases sitting between them. The CDR3 DNA reads as TGCGCCAGCAGCCGATTGGTTAGCCAGCCCCAGCATTTT. Protein: CASSRLVSQPQHF.

V gene TRBV6-1 combines with J gene TRBJ1-2; possibly TRBD1 for D (5 bases). From germline, CDR1 is MNHNS and CDR2 SASEGT. The CDR3 covers 12 residues. The ends were cut back, 2 bases at V and 4 bases at J, with 5 bases in the middle. The CDR3 reads CASSERGYGYTF. CDR3 coding DNA: TGTGCCAGCAGTGAAAGGGGCTATGGCTACACCTTC.

The chain couples TRBV7-3 to TRBJ2-7; the match to TRBD2 covers 9 bases. From germline, CDR1 is SGHTA and CDR2 FQGTGA. Trimming at V came to 5 bases and at J to 2 bases, leaving 10 bases not matched to a gene. CDR3 size: 16 residues. The CDR3 protein is CASSLAGTSIPYEQYF. Written as DNA, the CDR3 is TGTGCCAGCAGCCTGGCAGGGACTAGCATTCCCTACGAGCAGTACTTC. Full variable domain (remainder filled in from reference TRBV7-3 and TRBJ2-7): GAGVSQTPSNKVTEKGKYVELRCDPISGHTALYWYRQSLGQGPEFLIYFQGTGAADDSGLPNDRFFAVRPEGSVSTLKIQRTERGDSAVYLCASSLAGTSIPYEQYFGPGTRLTVT.

The V call is TRBV7-9, the J call TRBJ1-1; no clear D. The germline CDR1 and CDR2 sequences are SEHNR and FQNEAQ (reference sequence). Trimming took 0 bases from V and 5 from J, leaving 13 bases between them. CDR3 size: 15 residues. CDR3 sequence reads: CASSLATPVRTEAFF. CDR3 bases: TGTGCCAGCAGCTTAGCAACACCTGTAAGAACTGAAGCTTTCTTT. The full variable domain, rest sourced from reference TRBV7-9 and TRBJ1-1, is DTGVSQNPRHKITKRGQNVTFRCDPISEHNRLYWYRQTLGQGPEFLTYFQNEAQLEKSRLLSDRFSAERPKGSFSTLEIQRTEQGDSAMYLCASSLATPVRTEAFFGQGTRLTVV.

CDR3 amino acids: CASRPGQGRDEQYF. In DNA, the CDR3 is TGTGCCAGCAGACCCGGACAGGGTCGGGACGAGCAGTACTTC. The chain has TRBV6-6 and TRBJ2-7; the match to TRBD1 covers 8 bases. Trimming cost V 6 bases and J 5 bases; bases outside gene matches: 9. This CDR3 is built from 14 residues. Per germline, CDR1 MNHNY and CDR2 SVGAGI (reference sequence).

V and J are TRBV7-2 and TRBJ2-1, with 9 bases identical to TRBD2. This CDR3 is built from 15 residues. J lost 0 bases, V lost 5 bases, and 2 bases had no gene match. CDR1 and CDR2 (germline): SGHTA, FQGNSA. CDR3 DNA sequence: TGTGCCAGCAGCAGAGCGGGAGGCTCCTACAATGAGCAGTTCTTC. Translating it yields CASSRAGGSYNEQFF.

Of note for this clone: Distinct nucleotide sequences in the sample also encode this CDR3. The chain employs TRBV18 and TRBJ2-5; D remains unclear. This CDR3 is 13 amino acids long. Germline values: CDR1 KGHSH, CDR2 LQKENI. With 2 bases removed from V and 2 bases from J, the gap between germline ends came to 6 bases. The CDR3 loop reads CASSPGRQETQYF. CDR3 nucleotides: TGTGCCAGCTCACCAGGCAGACAAGAGACCCAGTACTTC.

V and J are TRBV20-1 and TRBJ2-1; TRBD2 aligns across 13 bases. Trimming cost V 3 bases and J 6 bases; bases outside gene matches: 5. Germline lookup yields CDR1 DFQATT and CDR2 SNEGSKA (reference sequence). There are 15 residues in the CDR3. CDR3 sequence reads: CSASKTSGRINEQFF. In DNA form, the CDR3 reads TGCAGTGCTAGTAAGACTAGCGGGAGGATCAATGAGCAGTTCTTC.

The V call is TRBV28, the J call TRBJ2-7; a possible D gene is TRBD1 (6 bases). CDR1 is MDHEN and CDR2 is SYDVKM in the germline V gene. The CDR3 is 12 amino acids. V lost 10 bases to trimming and J lost 1 base, with 11 bases between them. DNA of the CDR3: TGTGCCACCACAGGGAGATCCTACGAGCAGTACTTC. Protein product: CATTGRSYEQYF.

V is TRBV7-2 and J is TRBJ2-5, with D unresolved. The CDR3 covers 11 residues. Per germline, CDR1 SGHTA and CDR2 FQGNSA. The V and J ends lost 2 bases and 5 bases respectively, with 3 bases between them. The CDR3 coding sequence is TGTGCCAGCAGCTTAAGCGAGACCCAGTACTTC. This gives the protein CASSLSETQYF.

The V and J genes are TRBV24-1 and TRBJ1-2; 7 nucleotides line up with TRBD1. V was pared by 1 base and J by 7 bases, with 8 bases of the junction left unmatched. The CDR3 runs 15 residues. The germline gives CDR1 KGHDR, CDR2 SFDVKD. CDR3 residues: CATSDFVTGFGGYTF. The DNA for the CDR3 is TGTGCCACCAGTGATTTCGTGACAGGGTTTGGTGGCTACACCTTC.

The sample holds one count of this clone. The chain uses TRBV30 and TRBJ1-1, with 7 positions matching TRBD1. Trimming took 2 bases from V and 1 from J; bases not matched to a gene: 1. Germline loops: CDR1 GTSNPN, CDR2 SVGIG (reference sequence). There are 13 residues in the CDR3. This CDR3 reads CAWSNRGNTEAFF. CDR3 sequence (DNA): TGTGCCTGGAGTAACAGGGGGAACACTGAAGCTTTCTTT.

The chain recombines TRBV4-3 with TRBJ2-7, with D possibly being TRBD2 (7 bases). Trimming pared 0 bases from V and 0 bases from J, leaving 24 bases between. CDR1 is LGHNA and CDR2 is YSLEER in the germline V gene. The CDR3 has 20 amino acids. The CDR3 DNA reads as TGCGCCAGCAGCCAAGATAGTCCGCGGGGGCTCAGGCCCACCTCCTACGAGCAGTACTTC. This codes for CASSQDSPRGLRPTSYEQYF.

V is TRBV9 and J is TRBJ2-3; TRBD2 matches at 10 bases. Losses at the gene ends were 0 bases for V and 4 bases for J; bases not matched to a gene: 8. CDR1 and CDR2 (germline): SGDLS, YYNGEE. This CDR3 is 17 amino acids long. CDR3 in amino acids: CASSVVGAGGRADTQYF. CDR3 DNA: TGTGCCAGCAGCGTAGTGGGAGCGGGGGGGCGCGCAGATACGCAGTATTTT.

The chain carries TRBV5-1 and TRBJ1-2, with D maybe TRBD1 (5 bases). The CDR3 loop spans 13 amino acids. Per germline, CDR1 SGHRS and CDR2 YFSETQ. Trimming pared 0 bases from V and 8 bases from J, leaving 11 bases between. The CDR3 nucleotides read TGCGCCAGCAGCTTGGGACAGCCGTCGGGCTACACCTTC. Its translation: CASSLGQPSGYTF.

This clone was observed a handful of times. This chain uses TRBV7-6 with TRBJ2-1, with 13 positions matching TRBD2. The germline gives CDR1 SGHVS, CDR2 FNYEAQ. The J segment lost 6 bases and the V segment lost 4 bases, leaving 9 bases of the junction unmatched. The CDR3 contains 17 residues. CDR3 DNA sequence: TGTGCCAGCAGCTCCCCCGGACTAGCGGGAGTCAGCAATGAGCAGTTCTTC. Its protein is CASSSPGLAGVSNEQFF.

The genes are TRBV19 and TRBJ2-3; TRBD1 agrees at 7 bases. The CDR3 runs to 14 residues. V dropped 7 bases and J dropped 1; count of bases not matched to a gene: 5. Germline CDR1 LNHDA, CDR2 SQIVND (reference sequence). CDR3 in amino acids: CASTQGTRTDTQYF. CDR3 sequence (DNA): TGTGCCAGTACACAGGGGACCCGCACAGATACGCAGTATTTT.

The chain employs TRBV2 and TRBJ2-3, with TRBD2 identical over 9 bases. This CDR3 comprises 16 residues. CDR1 and CDR2 (germline): SNHLY, FYNNEI. J gave up 2 bases and V 2 bases, and 5 bases lay outside the gene matches. The CDR3 loop reads CASSELGGRATDTQYF. In DNA form, the CDR3 reads TGTGCCAGCAGTGAATTGGGCGGGAGGGCCACAGATACGCAGTATTTT.

This chain joins TRBV18 and TRBJ1-1; a possible D gene is TRBD1 (5 bases). The CDR3 is 14 amino acids. V was trimmed by 3 bases and J by 2 bases, leaving 10 bases between them. CDR1 is KGHSH, CDR2 LQKENI, per germline. The CDR3 protein is CASSPLDSNTEAFF. The DNA for the CDR3 is TGTGCCAGCTCACCCCTAGACAGCAACACTGAAGCTTTCTTT.

This rearrangement joins TRBV28 to TRBJ1-1; D not resolved. Trimming cost V 5 bases and J 2 bases, with 15 bases left between them. The CDR3 is 15 amino acids. Germline CDR1 reads MDHEN; CDR2 reads SYDVKM. Written as DNA, the CDR3 is TGTGCCAGCAGTATTCCGGGTGGCGGCAACACTGAAGCTTTCTTT. The encoded protein is CASSIPGGGNTEAFF.